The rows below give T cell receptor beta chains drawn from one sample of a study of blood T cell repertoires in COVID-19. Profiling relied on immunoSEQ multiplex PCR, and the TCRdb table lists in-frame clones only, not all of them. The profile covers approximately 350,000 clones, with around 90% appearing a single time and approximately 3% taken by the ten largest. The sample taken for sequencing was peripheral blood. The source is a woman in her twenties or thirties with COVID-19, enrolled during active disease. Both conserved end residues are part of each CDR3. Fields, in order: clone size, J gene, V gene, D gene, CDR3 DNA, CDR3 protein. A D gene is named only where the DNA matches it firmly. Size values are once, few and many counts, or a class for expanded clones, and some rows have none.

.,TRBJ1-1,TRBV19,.,TGTGCCAGTAGTATAGGGGCCCGGCCCACTGAAGCTTTCTTT,CASSIGARPTEAFF
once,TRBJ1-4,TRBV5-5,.,TGTGCCAGCAGCTTGCTGCTAGGCACTAATGAAAAACTGTTTTTT,CASSLLLGTNEKLFF
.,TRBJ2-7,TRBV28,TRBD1,TGTGCCAGCAGTTTATGGGGTAGTCCAGGGGGCGAGCAGTACTTC,CASSLWGSPGGEQYF
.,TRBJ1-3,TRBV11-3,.,TGTGCCAGCAGCCCAGCGGGGTTACTAGGAAACACCATATATTTT,CASSPAGLLGNTIYF
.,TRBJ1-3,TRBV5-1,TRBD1,TGCGCCAGCAGCTCTGGGCGGACAGGGCGAGGAAACACCATATATTTT,CASSSGRTGRGNTIYF
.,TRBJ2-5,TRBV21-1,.,TGTGCCAGCATCCGATCACGGCCCGGGGCCCAGTACTTC,CASIRSRPGAQYF
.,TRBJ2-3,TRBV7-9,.,TGTGCCAGCAGCTTAGGTCAGGGGTGGGATACGCAGTATTTT,CASSLGQGWDTQYF
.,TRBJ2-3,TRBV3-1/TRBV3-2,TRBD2,TGTGCCAGCAGCCAAGAACGGACAGGGACTAGCGGGATTACAGATACGCAGTATTTT,CASSQERTGTSGITDTQYF
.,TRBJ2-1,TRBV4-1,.,TGCGCCAGCAGCCCCTCCCTGCGGGGTGAGCAGTTCTTC,CASSPSLRGEQFF
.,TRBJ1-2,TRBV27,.,TGTGCCAGCAGTCGGGGGTCCTTTTATGGCTACACCTTC,CASSRGSFYGYTF
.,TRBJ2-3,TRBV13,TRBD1,TGTGCCAGCAGCTTAGGGGACAGGGTGGGGGCAGATACGCAGTATTTT,CASSLGDRVGADTQYF
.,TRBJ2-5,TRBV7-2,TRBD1,TGTGCCAGCAGCGTTATCAGGGGGCAAGAGACCCAGTACTTC,CASSVIRGQETQYF
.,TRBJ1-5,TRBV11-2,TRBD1,TGTGCCAGCAGCCCGGAGGGACAGGGGAATCAGCCCCAGCATTTT,CASSPEGQGNQPQHF
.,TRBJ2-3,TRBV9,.,TGTGCCAGCAGCACCGGCAGAGCGCCGAGCACAGATACGCAGTATTTT,CASSTGRAPSTDTQYF
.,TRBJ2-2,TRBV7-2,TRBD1,TGTGCCAGCAGCGCCCGGACAGGGGGCGACACCGGGGAGCTGTTTTTT,CASSARTGGDTGELFF
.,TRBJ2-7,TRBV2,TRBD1,TGTGCCAGCAGTGAGGGGACAGGACGAGAGCAGTACTTC,CASSEGTGREQYF
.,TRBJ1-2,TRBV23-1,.,TGCGCCACCCGGGGGGAGGGCTACACCTTC,CATRGEGYTF
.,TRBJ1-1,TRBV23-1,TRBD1,TGCGCCAGCAGTCAAACAGACCGGACAGGGGAGATGGGCACTGAAGCTTTCTTT,CASSQTDRTGEMGTEAFF
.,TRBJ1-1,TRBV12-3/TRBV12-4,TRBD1,TGTGCCAGTTTTTACAGGGGGAACACTGAAGCTTTCTTT,CASFYRGNTEAFF
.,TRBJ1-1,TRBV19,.,TGTGCCAGTAGTTCCGCGGACAGCCAGACTGAAGCTTTCTTT,CASSSADSQTEAFF
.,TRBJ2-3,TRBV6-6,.,TGTGCCAGCAGACAGCCGACCACAGATACGCAGTATTTT,CASRQPTTDTQYF
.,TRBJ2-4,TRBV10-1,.,TGCGCCAGCAGTGAGTTTTTTACCTCGGACTTC,CASSEFFTSDF
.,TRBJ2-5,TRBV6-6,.,TGTGCCAGCAGCCCTGAACGGGGTGAGGAGACCCAGTACTTC,CASSPERGEETQYF
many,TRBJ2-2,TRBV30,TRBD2,TGTGCCTGGAGTAGACTAGCGGGAGGGAACACCGGGGAGCTGTTTTTT,CAWSRLAGGNTGELFF
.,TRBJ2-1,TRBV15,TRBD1,TGTGCCACCAGCAGGGGACAGGGAACCTACAATGAGCAGTTCTTC,CATSRGQGTYNEQFF
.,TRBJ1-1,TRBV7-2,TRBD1,TGTGCCAGCAGCCCAGGACAGGGGGCGGGCACTGAAGCTTTCTTT,CASSPGQGAGTEAFF
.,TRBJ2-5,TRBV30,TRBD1,TGTGCCTGGTCGACAGGGTTCTCCGAGACCCAGTACTTC,CAWSTGFSETQYF
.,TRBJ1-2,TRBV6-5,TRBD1,TGTGCCAGCAGTCCGAGGACAGGGGGCCCCTATGGCTACACCTTC,CASSPRTGGPYGYTF
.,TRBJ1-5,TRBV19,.,TGTGCCAGTAGTGGGTCTAGTCTAAATCAGCCCCAGCATTTT,CASSGSSLNQPQHF
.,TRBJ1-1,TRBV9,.,TGTGCCAGCAGCGTAGATATCTCGAACACTGAAGCTTTCTTT,CASSVDISNTEAFF
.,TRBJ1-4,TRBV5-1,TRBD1,TGCGCCAGCAAAGAAACGGCGGGACAGGAGGGAAAACTGTTTTTT,CASKETAGQEGKLFF
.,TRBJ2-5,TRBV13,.,TGTGCCAGCAGCCGGTCCCGTGGGACCCAGTACTTC,CASSRSRGTQYF
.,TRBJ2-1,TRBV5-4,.,TGTGCCAGCAGCCCATTCACCGGGGTCTCCTACAATGAGCAGTTCTTC,CASSPFTGVSYNEQFF
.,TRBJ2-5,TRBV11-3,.,TGTGCCAGCAGCTTATTAACTAGACTCGCAGAGACCCAGTACTTC,CASSLLTRLAETQYF
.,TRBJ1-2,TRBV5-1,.,TGCGCCAGCAGCGTCAGGGGCTCAAGTGGCTACACCTTC,CASSVRGSSGYTF
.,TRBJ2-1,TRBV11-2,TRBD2,TGTGCCAGCAGCTTAGGACTAGCGGGACCGTCCTACAATGAGCAGTTCTTC,CASSLGLAGPSYNEQFF
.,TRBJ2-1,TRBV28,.,TGTGCCAGCAGTTTTGACCCTAGGAGCGGCGGTGAGCAGTTCTTC,CASSFDPRSGGEQFF
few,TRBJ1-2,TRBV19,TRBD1,TGTGCCAGCAACACCCGGGACAGGTCCGGGGGCTACACCTTC,CASNTRDRSGGYTF
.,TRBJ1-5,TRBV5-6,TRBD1,TGTGCCAGCACCTTGGGGACAGGGAGAAATCAGCCCCAGCATTTT,CASTLGTGRNQPQHF
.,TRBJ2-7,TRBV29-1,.,TGCAGCGTTGCTAAGGGGGAATCCTACGAGCAGTACTTC,CSVAKGESYEQYF
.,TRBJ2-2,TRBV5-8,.,TGTGCCAGCAGCTTGGGAACGGTGAACACCGGGGAGCTGTTTTTT,CASSLGTVNTGELFF
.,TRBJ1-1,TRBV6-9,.,TGTGCCAGCAGTTATTCGAAGGGGCCCGGCGCTTTCTTT,CASSYSKGPGAFF
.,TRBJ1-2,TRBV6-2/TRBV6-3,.,TGTGCCAGCAGTTACGGGGGGGCGCGAGGCTACACCTTC,CASSYGGARGYTF
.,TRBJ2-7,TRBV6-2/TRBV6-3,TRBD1,TGTGCCAGCAGTTATGGAGGGACAGGTCACTACGAGCAGTACTTC,CASSYGGTGHYEQYF
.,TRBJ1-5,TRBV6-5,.,TGTGCCAGCAGTTACTCCAGGGATCAGCCCCAGCATTTT,CASSYSRDQPQHF
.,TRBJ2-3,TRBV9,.,TGTGCCAGCAGCGTAGCGGGAGCCAGCACAGATACGCAGTATTTT,CASSVAGASTDTQYF
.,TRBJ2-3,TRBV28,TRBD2,TGTGCCAGCAGCCAGGCTGGAGCGGGGGGTTCAGTAGATACGCAGTATTTT,CASSQAGAGGSVDTQYF
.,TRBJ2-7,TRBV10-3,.,TGTGCCATCGGGGGCCCACTTAGCTCCTACGAGCAGTACTTC,CAIGGPLSSYEQYF
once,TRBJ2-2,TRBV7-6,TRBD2,TGTGCCAGCAGCTCCGGGGGGGCCACCGGGGAGCTGTTTTTT,CASSSGGATGELFF
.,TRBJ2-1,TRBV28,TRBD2,TGTGCCAGCAGAGTAGCGGGGGGGACGCACAATGAGCAGTTCTTC,CASRVAGGTHNEQFF
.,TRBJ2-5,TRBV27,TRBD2,TGTGCCAGCAGTTTTGGCGGGGGGGCCCTCCAGACCCAGTACTTC,CASSFGGGALQTQYF
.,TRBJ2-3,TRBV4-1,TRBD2,TGCGCCAGCAGCCCGGGACTAGTAACAGATACGCAGTATTTT,CASSPGLVTDTQYF
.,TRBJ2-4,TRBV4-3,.,TGCGCCAGCAGCCAAGATTCGGGGGGCCTCAAAAACATTCAGTACTTC,CASSQDSGGLKNIQYF
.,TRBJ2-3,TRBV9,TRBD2,TGTGCCAGCAGCCCTCGAGCGGGGGGTAGCACAGATACGCAGTATTTT,CASSPRAGGSTDTQYF
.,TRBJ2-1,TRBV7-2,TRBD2,TGTGCCAGCAGCCAAGCGGGGCAGATTATCTTC,CASSQAGQIIF